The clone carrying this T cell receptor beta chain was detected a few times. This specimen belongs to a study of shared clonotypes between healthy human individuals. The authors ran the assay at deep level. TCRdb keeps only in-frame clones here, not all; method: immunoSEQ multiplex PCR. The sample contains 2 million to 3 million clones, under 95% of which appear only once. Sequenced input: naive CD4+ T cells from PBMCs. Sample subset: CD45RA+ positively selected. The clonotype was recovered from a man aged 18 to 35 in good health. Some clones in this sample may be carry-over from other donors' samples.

The CDR3 protein is CATSDRVSNQPQHF. The CDR3 DNA reads as TGTGCCACCTCCGACAGGGTCAGCAATCAGCCCCAGCATTTT. The rearrangement joins TRBV6-1 to TRBJ1-5; 7 bases are a match to TRBD1. This CDR3 is built from 14 residues. Germline assignment: CDR1 MNHNS and CDR2 SASEGT. The V and J ends lost 10 bases and 1 base, in that order; junction bases with no gene match: 7.